The clone carrying this T cell receptor beta chain came up once. This specimen comes from a study of OX40 agonist ivuxolimab in advanced cancers. Study summary: At about 82% male, the cohort had a mean age of around 56 years, ranging from about 23 to 79. Checkpoint inhibitors had been given previously to approximately 40% of patients.

The table came from immunoSEQ multiplex PCR; TCRdb's copy has only in-frame clones and leaves some out. The sample contains some 35,000 clones, about three quarters of which appear only once. The germline V gene encodes CDR1 MNHEY and CDR2 SVGAGI. Trimming removed 6 bases from V and 14 bases from J, with 17 bases in between. The CDR3 has 13 amino acids. This chain uses TRBV6-5 with TRBJ1-6; D may be TRBD1 (6 bases). The source was CD4+ or CD8+ T cells sorted from blood, collected in a trial of the OX40 agonist ivuxolimab. This sequence was found in an adult with an advanced solid tumor such as melanoma, head and neck, liver or kidney cancer. Written as DNA, the CDR3 is TGTGCCAGCAGGCCGCTTGGGGGCGTGGCCCTCCACTTT. It yields the protein CASRPLGGVALHF.